The rows below give T cell receptor beta chains drawn from one sample of a study of shared clonotypes between healthy human individuals. Only in-frame clones appear in the TCRdb table, and some are missing; sequencing was by immunoSEQ multiplex PCR. The profile covers some 2 million clones, with approximately 95% appearing a single time and more than 0.95% taken by the ten largest. The sample was naive CD8+ T cells sorted from blood. These receptors all come from a man younger than 30 in good health. The CDR3 runs from the conserved cysteine through the conserved F or W. D genes are given only for firm matches. A row's size may be missing; if present it is once, few, many or a size class.

v_call: TRBV7-9; clone_size: .; j_call: TRBJ2-7; d_call: .; cdr3_length: 11; cdr3_aa: CASSLVGEQYF; cdr3_nt: TGTGCCAGCAGCTTAGTCGGCGAGCAGTACTTC
v_call: TRBV10-3; clone_size: once; j_call: TRBJ2-7; d_call: TRBD2; cdr3_length: 16; cdr3_aa: CAISESREGPLYEQYF; cdr3_nt: TGTGCCATCAGTGAGTCGAGGGAGGGTCCCCTCTACGAGCAGTACTTC
v_call: TRBV2; clone_size: once; j_call: TRBJ1-1; d_call: .; cdr3_length: 14; cdr3_aa: CASRKGRPNTEAFF; cdr3_nt: TGTGCCAGCAGGAAGGGACGCCCGAACACTGAAGCTTTCTTT
v_call: TRBV4-1; clone_size: .; j_call: TRBJ1-1; d_call: TRBD1; cdr3_length: 17; cdr3_aa: CASSQGTGGIRGTEAFF; cdr3_nt: TGCGCCAGCAGCCAAGGGACAGGGGGCATTCGAGGGACTGAAGCTTTCTTT
v_call: TRBV13; clone_size: .; j_call: TRBJ2-1; d_call: .; cdr3_length: 15; cdr3_aa: CASSPTVGEYNEQFF; cdr3_nt: TGTGCCAGCAGCCCTACCGTGGGCGAGTACAATGAGCAGTTCTTC
v_call: TRBV27; clone_size: .; j_call: TRBJ1-6; d_call: .; cdr3_length: 14; cdr3_aa: CASSLGRPHSPLHF; cdr3_nt: TGTGCCAGCAGTTTAGGACGGCCACATTCACCCCTCCACTTT
v_call: TRBV19; clone_size: .; j_call: TRBJ1-1; d_call: TRBD1; cdr3_length: 14; cdr3_aa: CASSATGGETEAFF; cdr3_nt: TGTGCCAGTAGTGCAACAGGGGGCGAAACTGAAGCTTTCTTT
v_call: TRBV5-6; clone_size: .; j_call: TRBJ2-3; d_call: TRBD2; cdr3_length: 16; cdr3_aa: CASSKSGGPSTDTQYF; cdr3_nt: TGTGCCAGCAGTAAAAGCGGGGGCCCTAGCACAGATACGCAGTATTTT
v_call: TRBV4-1; clone_size: .; j_call: TRBJ1-2; d_call: .; cdr3_length: 16; cdr3_aa: CASSQTAAGPNYGYTF; cdr3_nt: TGCGCCAGCAGCCAAACCGCCGCAGGGCCCAACTATGGCTACACCTTC
v_call: TRBV27; clone_size: .; j_call: TRBJ1-1; d_call: .; cdr3_length: 16; cdr3_aa: CASSSLWDTRSTEAFF; cdr3_nt: TGTGCCAGCAGTTCCCTGTGGGACACCCGAAGCACTGAAGCTTTCTTT
v_call: TRBV9; clone_size: .; j_call: TRBJ2-7; d_call: .; cdr3_length: 15; cdr3_aa: CASSVGIGSSYEQYF; cdr3_nt: TGTGCCAGCAGCGTAGGGATAGGGTCCTCCTACGAGCAGTACTTC
v_call: TRBV11-2; clone_size: .; j_call: TRBJ2-7; d_call: .; cdr3_length: 15; cdr3_aa: CASSYPLQGISEQYF; cdr3_nt: TGTGCCAGCAGCTACCCTTTACAGGGTATTAGCGAGCAGTACTTC
v_call: TRBV9; clone_size: .; j_call: TRBJ1-6; d_call: TRBD1; cdr3_length: 15; cdr3_aa: CASSPTGGGQSPLHF; cdr3_nt: TGTGCCAGCAGCCCGACAGGGGGCGGGCAGTCACCCCTCCACTTT
v_call: TRBV4-3; clone_size: once; j_call: TRBJ1-2; d_call: .; cdr3_length: 15; cdr3_aa: CASSQDRSNPYGYTF; cdr3_nt: TGCGCCAGCAGCCAAGATCGGAGCAATCCCTATGGCTACACCTTC
v_call: TRBV6-5; clone_size: .; j_call: TRBJ2-7; d_call: .; cdr3_length: 12; cdr3_aa: CASSSTGNEQYF; cdr3_nt: TGTGCCAGCAGTTCAACCGGGAACGAGCAGTACTTC
v_call: TRBV28; clone_size: .; j_call: TRBJ1-1; d_call: .; cdr3_length: 15; cdr3_aa: CASSDDPGGRTEAFF; cdr3_nt: TGTGCCAGCAGTGACGACCCTGGGGGACGCACTGAAGCTTTCTTT
v_call: TRBV30; clone_size: .; j_call: TRBJ1-1; d_call: TRBD1; cdr3_length: 13; cdr3_aa: CAWKGRGVSEAFF; cdr3_nt: TGTGCCTGGAAGGGCAGGGGGGTTTCTGAAGCTTTCTTT
v_call: TRBV5-5; clone_size: .; j_call: TRBJ2-7; d_call: TRBD2; cdr3_length: 14; cdr3_aa: CASTILAGAYEQYF; cdr3_nt: TGTGCCAGCACCATACTAGCGGGAGCCTACGAGCAGTACTTC
v_call: TRBV28; clone_size: .; j_call: TRBJ2-2; d_call: TRBD1; cdr3_length: 15; cdr3_aa: CASRSSDRVTGELFF; cdr3_nt: TGTGCCAGCAGATCCTCGGACAGGGTCACCGGGGAGCTGTTTTTT
v_call: TRBV28; clone_size: .; j_call: TRBJ1-2; d_call: .; cdr3_length: 13; cdr3_aa: CASSLSSFHGYTF; cdr3_nt: TGTGCCAGCAGTTTAAGCTCCTTCCATGGCTACACCTTC
v_call: TRBV27; clone_size: .; j_call: TRBJ2-1; d_call: TRBD1; cdr3_length: 16; cdr3_aa: CASSLSQGANYNEQFF; cdr3_nt: TGTGCCAGCAGTTTATCCCAGGGGGCAAACTACAATGAGCAGTTCTTC
v_call: TRBV11-2; clone_size: .; j_call: TRBJ2-7; d_call: .; cdr3_length: 14; cdr3_aa: CASSHRDRLVEQYF; cdr3_nt: TGTGCCAGCAGCCACCGGGACCGGCTAGTAGAGCAGTACTTC
v_call: TRBV6-5; clone_size: .; j_call: TRBJ2-1; d_call: TRBD1; cdr3_length: 14; cdr3_aa: CASSEGQGDNEQFF; cdr3_nt: TGTGCCAGCAGTGAGGGACAGGGGGACAATGAGCAGTTCTTC
v_call: TRBV6-1; clone_size: once; j_call: TRBJ1-4; d_call: .; cdr3_length: 13; cdr3_aa: CASSDSGREKLFF; cdr3_nt: TGTGCCAGCAGTGATTCCGGGAGAGAAAAACTGTTTTTT
v_call: TRBV27; clone_size: few; j_call: TRBJ2-7; d_call: .; cdr3_length: 13; cdr3_aa: CASSLVQGYEQYF; cdr3_nt: TGTGCCAGCAGTTTAGTACAGGGCTACGAGCAGTACTTC
v_call: TRBV10-3; clone_size: .; j_call: TRBJ2-7; d_call: .; cdr3_length: 12; cdr3_aa: CAIRQNPYEQYF; cdr3_nt: TGTGCCATCAGACAGAACCCCTACGAGCAGTACTTC
v_call: TRBV30; clone_size: .; j_call: TRBJ2-3; d_call: TRBD2; cdr3_length: 16; cdr3_aa: CAWSMGLAGEADTQYF; cdr3_nt: TGTGCCTGGAGTATGGGACTAGCGGGAGAGGCGGATACGCAGTATTTT
v_call: TRBV6-1; clone_size: .; j_call: TRBJ2-7; d_call: TRBD1; cdr3_length: 15; cdr3_aa: CASSVGQGPSYEQYF; cdr3_nt: TGTGCCAGCAGTGTTGGACAGGGTCCCTCCTACGAGCAGTACTTC
v_call: TRBV2; clone_size: .; j_call: TRBJ2-1; d_call: TRBD2; cdr3_length: 15; cdr3_aa: CASSGTSGAYNEQFF; cdr3_nt: TGTGCCAGCAGTGGGACTAGCGGGGCTTACAATGAGCAGTTCTTC
v_call: TRBV7-2; clone_size: .; j_call: TRBJ2-7; d_call: TRBD2; cdr3_length: 15; cdr3_aa: CASSLDSSGRYEQYF; cdr3_nt: TGTGCCAGCAGCTTAGATTCTAGCGGGAGATACGAGCAGTACTTC
v_call: TRBV7-9; clone_size: .; j_call: TRBJ1-1; d_call: .; cdr3_length: 14; cdr3_aa: CASSLTGFNTEAFF; cdr3_nt: TGTGCCAGCAGTTTAACCGGGTTCAACACTGAAGCTTTCTTT
v_call: TRBV27; clone_size: .; j_call: TRBJ1-2; d_call: .; cdr3_length: 14; cdr3_aa: CASSLVGPNYGYTF; cdr3_nt: TGTGCCAGCAGTTTGGTAGGGCCTAACTATGGCTACACCTTC
v_call: TRBV6-5; clone_size: .; j_call: TRBJ2-1; d_call: .; cdr3_length: 13; cdr3_aa: CASSWSERDEQFF; cdr3_nt: TGTGCCAGCAGTTGGAGTGAAAGGGATGAGCAGTTCTTC
v_call: TRBV5-4; clone_size: .; j_call: TRBJ1-3; d_call: .; cdr3_length: 18; cdr3_aa: CASSLGGTHSSLENTIYF; cdr3_nt: TGTGCCAGCAGCTTGGGAGGAACTCATAGTTCTCTGGAAAACACCATATATTTT
v_call: TRBV6-6; clone_size: once; j_call: TRBJ2-7; d_call: TRBD2; cdr3_length: 14; cdr3_aa: CASSYSGSSYEQYF; cdr3_nt: TGTGCCAGCAGTTATAGCGGGAGCTCCTACGAGCAGTACTTC
v_call: TRBV28; clone_size: .; j_call: TRBJ2-7; d_call: .; cdr3_length: 16; cdr3_aa: CASSLPLEGRTYEQYF; cdr3_nt: TGTGCCAGCAGCCTACCGCTGGAAGGCCGAACCTACGAGCAGTACTTC
v_call: TRBV4-1; clone_size: .; j_call: TRBJ2-1; d_call: .; cdr3_length: 17; cdr3_aa: CASSPEAGPTSYNEQFF; cdr3_nt: TGCGCCAGCAGCCCCGAAGCCGGCCCAACCTCCTACAATGAGCAGTTCTTC
v_call: TRBV29-1; clone_size: .; j_call: TRBJ1-2; d_call: .; cdr3_length: 11; cdr3_aa: CSAIGKGGYTF; cdr3_nt: TGCAGCGCAATAGGGAAGGGGGGCTACACCTTC
v_call: TRBV13; clone_size: .; j_call: TRBJ2-2; d_call: .; cdr3_length: 18; cdr3_aa: CASSPVGSQGDGTGELFF; cdr3_nt: TGTGCCAGCAGCCCAGTTGGTAGCCAAGGGGATGGGACCGGGGAGCTGTTTTTT
v_call: TRBV7-2; clone_size: .; j_call: TRBJ2-1; d_call: .; cdr3_length: 14; cdr3_aa: CASSQKDVSVEQFF; cdr3_nt: TGTGCCAGCAGCCAAAAAGATGTGTCCGTCGAGCAGTTCTTC
v_call: TRBV2; clone_size: .; j_call: TRBJ2-1; d_call: .; cdr3_length: 18; cdr3_aa: CASSEFAEELYNYNEQFF; cdr3_nt: TGTGCCAGCAGTGAATTCGCGGAGGAGCTGTATAACTACAATGAGCAGTTCTTC
v_call: TRBV4-1; clone_size: .; j_call: TRBJ2-3; d_call: TRBD2; cdr3_length: 16; cdr3_aa: CASSIQPSGATDTQYF; cdr3_nt: TGCGCCAGCAGCATACAACCTAGCGGGGCCACAGATACGCAGTATTTT
v_call: TRBV6-5; clone_size: .; j_call: TRBJ2-1; d_call: TRBD2; cdr3_length: 16; cdr3_aa: CASSSRTSGGYNEQFF; cdr3_nt: TGTGCCAGCAGTTCGCGGACTAGCGGCGGATACAATGAGCAGTTCTTC
v_call: TRBV5-6; clone_size: .; j_call: TRBJ2-1; d_call: TRBD2; cdr3_length: 15; cdr3_aa: CASSHGTSGSDEQFF; cdr3_nt: TGTGCCAGCAGCCACGGGACTAGCGGGAGCGATGAGCAGTTCTTC
v_call: TRBV5-5; clone_size: .; j_call: TRBJ2-7; d_call: .; cdr3_length: 15; cdr3_aa: CASSQTRDTFYEQYF; cdr3_nt: TGTGCCAGCAGCCAGACCCGGGACACCTTCTACGAGCAGTACTTC
v_call: TRBV6-5; clone_size: .; j_call: TRBJ2-3; d_call: .; cdr3_length: 16; cdr3_aa: CASSYSRLGGTDTQYF; cdr3_nt: TGTGCCAGCAGTTACTCCCGTCTGGGTGGCACAGATACGCAGTATTTT
v_call: TRBV9; clone_size: .; j_call: TRBJ2-2; d_call: TRBD1; cdr3_length: 17; cdr3_aa: CASSELEGQGFTGELFF; cdr3_nt: TGTGCCAGCAGCGAGCTAGAGGGACAGGGTTTCACCGGGGAGCTGTTTTTT
v_call: TRBV29-1; clone_size: once; j_call: TRBJ2-3; d_call: .; cdr3_length: 13; cdr3_aa: CSVEDTRTDTQYF; cdr3_nt: TGCAGCGTTGAAGATACACGCACAGATACGCAGTATTTT
v_call: TRBV21-1; clone_size: .; j_call: TRBJ1-1; d_call: .; cdr3_length: 16; cdr3_aa: CASSKDRAGKDTEAFF; cdr3_nt: TGTGCCAGCAGCAAAGATCGGGCAGGTAAAGACACTGAAGCTTTCTTT
v_call: TRBV4-1; clone_size: .; j_call: TRBJ2-7; d_call: .; cdr3_length: 13; cdr3_aa: CASSQEAEFEQYF; cdr3_nt: TGCGCCAGCAGCCAAGAAGCAGAGTTCGAGCAGTACTTC
v_call: TRBV6-5; clone_size: .; j_call: TRBJ2-3; d_call: .; cdr3_length: 13; cdr3_aa: CASSQGPKDTQYF; cdr3_nt: TGTGCCAGCAGTCAGGGGCCCAAGGATACGCAGTATTTT
v_call: TRBV7-9; clone_size: .; j_call: TRBJ2-1; d_call: TRBD1; cdr3_length: 12; cdr3_aa: CASSFGTDEQFF; cdr3_nt: TGTGCCAGCAGCTTCGGGACAGATGAGCAGTTCTTC
v_call: TRBV28; clone_size: .; j_call: TRBJ2-2; d_call: .; cdr3_length: 15; cdr3_aa: CASSSLTDITGELFF; cdr3_nt: TGTGCCAGCAGTTCACTCACCGACATAACCGGGGAGCTGTTTTTT
v_call: TRBV7-9; clone_size: .; j_call: TRBJ1-1; d_call: TRBD1; cdr3_length: 12; cdr3_aa: CASSGDRVEAFF; cdr3_nt: TGTGCCAGCAGCGGGGACAGGGTGGAAGCTTTCTTT
v_call: TRBV13; clone_size: .; j_call: TRBJ1-5; d_call: TRBD1; cdr3_length: 16; cdr3_aa: CASSLRTGESNQPQHF; cdr3_nt: TGTGCCAGCAGCTTAAGGACAGGAGAGAGCAATCAGCCCCAGCATTTT
v_call: TRBV7-9; clone_size: .; j_call: TRBJ2-7; d_call: TRBD2; cdr3_length: 14; cdr3_aa: CASSSSGNYYEQYF; cdr3_nt: TGTGCCAGCAGCTCAAGCGGGAACTACTACGAGCAGTACTTC
v_call: TRBV7-9; clone_size: .; j_call: TRBJ1-1; d_call: TRBD1; cdr3_length: 13; cdr3_aa: CAIGGQAGAEAFF; cdr3_nt: TGTGCCATAGGGGGCCAAGCCGGCGCTGAAGCTTTCTTT
v_call: TRBV7-9; clone_size: .; j_call: TRBJ2-7; d_call: .; cdr3_length: 14; cdr3_aa: CASSPRGGAYEQYF; cdr3_nt: TGTGCCAGCAGCCCCAGGGGGGGAGCCTACGAGCAGTACTTC
v_call: TRBV27; clone_size: .; j_call: TRBJ2-3; d_call: TRBD1; cdr3_length: 19; cdr3_aa: CASSFLTSVQGAITDTQYF; cdr3_nt: TGTGCCAGCAGTTTTCTCACCTCCGTTCAGGGGGCCATCACAGATACGCAGTATTTT